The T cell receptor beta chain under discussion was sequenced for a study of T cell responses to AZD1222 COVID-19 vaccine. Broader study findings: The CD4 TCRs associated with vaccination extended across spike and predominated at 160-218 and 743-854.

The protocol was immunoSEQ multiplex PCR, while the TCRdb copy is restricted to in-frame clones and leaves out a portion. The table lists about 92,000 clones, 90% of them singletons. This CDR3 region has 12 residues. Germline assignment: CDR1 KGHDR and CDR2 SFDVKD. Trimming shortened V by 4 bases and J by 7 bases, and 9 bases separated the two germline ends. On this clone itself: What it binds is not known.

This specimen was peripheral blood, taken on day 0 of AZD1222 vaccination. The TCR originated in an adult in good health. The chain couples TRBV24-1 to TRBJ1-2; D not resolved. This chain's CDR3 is CATSDLGRGYTF. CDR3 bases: TGTGCCACCAGTGACCTTGGGCGTGGCTACACCTTC.